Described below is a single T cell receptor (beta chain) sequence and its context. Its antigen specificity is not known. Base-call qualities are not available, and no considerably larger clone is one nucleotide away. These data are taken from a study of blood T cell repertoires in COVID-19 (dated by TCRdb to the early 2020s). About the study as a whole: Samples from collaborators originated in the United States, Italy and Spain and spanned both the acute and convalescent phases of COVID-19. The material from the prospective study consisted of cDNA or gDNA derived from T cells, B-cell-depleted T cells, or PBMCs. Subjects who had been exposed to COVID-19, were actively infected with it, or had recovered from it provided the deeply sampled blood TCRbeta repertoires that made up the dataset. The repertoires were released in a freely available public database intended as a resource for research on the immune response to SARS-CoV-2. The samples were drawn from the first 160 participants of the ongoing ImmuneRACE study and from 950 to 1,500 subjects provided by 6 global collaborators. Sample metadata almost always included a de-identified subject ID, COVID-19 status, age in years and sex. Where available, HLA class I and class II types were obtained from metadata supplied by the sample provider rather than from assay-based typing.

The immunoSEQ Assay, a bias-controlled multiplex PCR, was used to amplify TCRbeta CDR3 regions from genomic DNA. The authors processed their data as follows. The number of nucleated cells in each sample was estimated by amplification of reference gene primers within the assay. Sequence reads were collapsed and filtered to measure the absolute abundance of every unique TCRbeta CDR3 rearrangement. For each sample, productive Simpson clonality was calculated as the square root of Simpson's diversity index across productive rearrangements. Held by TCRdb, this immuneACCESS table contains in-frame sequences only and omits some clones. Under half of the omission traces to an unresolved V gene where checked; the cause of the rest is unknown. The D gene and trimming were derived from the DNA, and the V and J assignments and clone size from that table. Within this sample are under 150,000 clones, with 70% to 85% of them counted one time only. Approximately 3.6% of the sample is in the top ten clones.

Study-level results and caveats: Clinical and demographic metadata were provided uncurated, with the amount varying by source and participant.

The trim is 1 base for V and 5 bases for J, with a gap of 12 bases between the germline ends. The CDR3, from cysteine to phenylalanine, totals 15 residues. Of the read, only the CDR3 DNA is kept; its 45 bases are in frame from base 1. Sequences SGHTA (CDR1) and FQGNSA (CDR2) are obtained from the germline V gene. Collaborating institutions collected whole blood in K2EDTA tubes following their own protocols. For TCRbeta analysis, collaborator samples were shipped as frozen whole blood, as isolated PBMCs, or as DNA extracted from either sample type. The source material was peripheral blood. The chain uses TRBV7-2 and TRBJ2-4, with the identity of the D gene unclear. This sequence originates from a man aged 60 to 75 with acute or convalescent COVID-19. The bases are TGTGCCAGCAGCTTAGTAGCACAACGGGAAAACATTCAGTACTTC. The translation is CASSLVAQRENIQYF.